A single sample is the source of the 3 T cell receptor beta chains below, sequenced in a study of graft-versus-host responses after intestinal transplantation (dated by TCRdb to 2020 to 2022). Libraries were made using the immunoSEQ multiplex PCR assay. This is the immuneACCESS table as TCRdb keeps it, with only in-frame sequences that have V and J called. A part of the clones is gone; compared with another copy, unresolved V genes explain less than half, and the rest is unexplained. The sample table holds 45,000 to 50,000 clones, of which about nine tenths were seen once. The ten largest clones represent 2% to 3% of the sample. Their antigen targets remain unknown. Taken with the paper, the label for time point translates to: cells obtained before transplantation from donor or recipient. Here the sequenced sample was unstimulated CD4+ T cells sorted from spleen or lymph node cells, taken before transplant. The receptors here all came from a human donor who was the organ donor for an intestinal transplant.

This clone was found a few times. This chain uses TRBV7-7 with TRBJ2-1; perhaps TRBD1 as D (6 bases). The germline gives CDR1 SSHAT, CDR2 FNYEAQ (reference sequence). This CDR3 region has 14 residues. V lost 5 bases to trimming and J lost 7 bases, with 15 bases between them. CDR3 DNA: TGTGCCAGCAGCCCCCGAACAGGGCTGAATGAGCAGTTCTTC. The encoded protein is CASSPRTGLNEQFF.

The chain carries TRBV5-8 and TRBJ1-2; 7 bases are a match to TRBD1. Germline V gene sequence: CDR1 SGHTS, CDR2 YDEGEE. CDR3 length equals 13 residues. J lost 3 bases, V lost 4 bases, and 3 bases had no gene match. CDR3 nucleotides: TGTGCCAGCAGCACGGACAGGTACTATGGCTACACCTTC. Translation: CASSTDRYYGYTF. Supplemented by reference TRBV5-8 and TRBJ1-2, the full variable domain reads EAGVTQSPTHLIKTRGQQATLRCSPISGHTSVYWYQQALGLGLQFLLWYDEGEERNRGNFPPRFSGRQFPNYSSELNVNALELEDSALYLCASSTDRYYGYTFGSGTRLTVV.

The chain is built from TRBV6-5 and TRBJ2-5; D possibly corresponds to TRBD1 (5 bases). The ends were cut back, 2 bases at V and 3 bases at J, with 10 bases in the middle. The CDR3 has 14 residues. Germline assignment: CDR1 MNHEY and CDR2 SVGAGI. CDR3 protein: CASSYGAQEETQYF. In DNA form, the CDR3 reads TGTGCCAGCAGTTACGGGGCGCAGGAAGAGACCCAGTACTTC.